The present TCR beta chain was sequenced within a study of Ad26.COV2.S vaccination and SARS-CoV-2 variants. Study overall: Vaccine-arm donor from the placebo-controlled COV1001 Ad26.COV2.S trial. Study results and caveats: Breadth and depth estimates from TCRs may understate total T cell responses. With respect to non-spike TCR breadth, vaccine and placebo recipients were similar.

Note on this clone: Its antigen is not known.

Trimming cost V 5 bases and J 2 bases, with 12 bases left between them. This CDR3 is built from 14 residues. Looked up from germline, CDR1 is LNHDA and CDR2 is SQIVND (reference sequence). Generated by immunoSEQ multiplex PCR, the TCRdb table keeps only in-frame clones and is missing some. In the table there are approximately 480,000 clones, 87% of which are singletons. This sample's treatment: roughly 20 received Ad26.COV2.S at low or high dose, single or two shots; roughly five received placebo; per-sample allocation not given. Sampling happened 63 days after the first vaccine or placebo injection.

The sequence was collected from a person between 18 and 65 years old who received the Ad26.COV2.S COVID-19 vaccine or a placebo. This sample comprised peripheral blood, obtained in a trial of Ad26.COV2.S vaccine versus placebo. The genes are TRBV19 and TRBJ2-5, with D tentatively TRBD1 (6 bases). The CDR3 nucleotides read TGTGCCAGTAGTGTTCAGGGGAAACAAGAGACCCAGTACTTC. It specifies CASSVQGKQETQYF.